This T cell receptor beta chain stems from a study of breast tumors, draining lymph nodes, adjacent tissues. This clonotype was found many times. TCRdb used MiXCR to reprocess the multiplex PCR reads, holding one entry per CDR3 protein. The sample shows 180,000 or so distinct CDR3 sequences, roughly 35% of them seen only once. The CDR3 has 15 residues. J gave up 2 bases and V 2 bases, and 4 bases lay outside the gene matches. Axillary draining lymph nodes of breast cancer patients supplied the node samples. The receptor's source is a female donor with breast cancer. Some clones in this sample may be carry-over from other donors' samples. The V and J genes are TRBV12-3 or TRBV12-4 and TRBJ1-2; 8 bases line up with TRBD1. Sequenced material: axillary lymph node tissue. The DNA of the CDR3 is TGTGCCAGCAGTTTATCGACAGGGGAAAACTATGGCTACACCTTC. Translating it yields CASSLSTGENYGYTF.